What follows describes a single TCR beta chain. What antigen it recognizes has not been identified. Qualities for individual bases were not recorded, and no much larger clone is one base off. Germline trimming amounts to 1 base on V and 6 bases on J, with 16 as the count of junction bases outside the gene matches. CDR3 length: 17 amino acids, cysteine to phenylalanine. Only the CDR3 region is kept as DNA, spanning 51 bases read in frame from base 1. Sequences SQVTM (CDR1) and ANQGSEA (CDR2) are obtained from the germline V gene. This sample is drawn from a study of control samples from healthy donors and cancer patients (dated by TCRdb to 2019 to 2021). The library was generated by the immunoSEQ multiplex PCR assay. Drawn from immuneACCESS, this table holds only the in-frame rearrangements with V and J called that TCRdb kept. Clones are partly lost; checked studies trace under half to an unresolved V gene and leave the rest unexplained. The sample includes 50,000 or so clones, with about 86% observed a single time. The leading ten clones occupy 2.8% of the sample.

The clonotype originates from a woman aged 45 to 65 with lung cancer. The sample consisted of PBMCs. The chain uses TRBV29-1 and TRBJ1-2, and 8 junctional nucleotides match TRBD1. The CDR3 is CSVEVAGFRTGIDGYTF. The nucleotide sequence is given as TGCAGCGTTGAAGTCGCGGGCTTTAGGACAGGGATTGATGGCTACACCTTC.